This TCR beta chain was identified during a study of beta chain features in type 1 diabetes. Study information: What patients shared with healthy donors was a similar profile of age, gender and cell yields. Study-wide results and limits: Insertions were fewer and deletions more numerous at VDJ junctions in type 1 diabetes patients. Shortening of TCRB CDR3s, moderate but significant, appeared in all four CD4+ subsets of Type 1 diabetes patients.

V shed 4 bases, J shed 4 bases, and the junction held 8 bases outside the gene matches. The germline gives CDR1 LGHNA, CDR2 YNFKEQ. This CDR3 is built from 16 residues. A few counts support this clone. Its cognate antigen is unknown. Over 98% purity was reached by all sorted populations. Sequenced material consisted of expressed TCRB transcripts (all of the isolated RNA was reverse transcribed). The assay was immunoSEQ multiplex PCR, and TCRdb's table has in-frame clones only and misses some. The sample yields around 140,000 clones, 8% to 13% seen once. This sequence originates from a young man in good health. This chain connects TRBV4-2 to TRBJ2-3; 10 nucleotides align to TRBD2. The specimen sequenced was naive CD4+ T cells from blood. The CDR3 loop is CASSLLLAGVADTQYF. CDR3 nucleotides: TGTGCCAGCAGCCTGCTTCTAGCGGGGGTTGCAGATACGCAGTATTTT.